This T cell receptor beta chain was observed in a study of somatic mutations in cytotoxic T cells in rheumatoid arthritis. Only in-frame clones appear in the TCRdb table, and some are missing; sequencing was by immunoSEQ multiplex PCR. The table has more than 15,000 clones, around 80% seen once. This CDR3 spans 18 amino acids. Germline lookup yields CDR1 SGHAT and CDR2 FQNNGV. The trim removed 0 bases at V and 4 bases at J, leaving 14 bases unmatched. Sequences were obtained from CD8+ T cells sorted from blood. This clonotype was obtained from an adult with rheumatoid arthritis. The chain uses TRBV11-2 and TRBJ2-7; TRBD1 agrees at 8 bases. Written as DNA, the CDR3 is TGTGCCAGCAGCTTAGAATGTTGCTGGTGGACAGGGTGGTACGAGCAGTACTTC. Translating it yields CASSLECCWWTGWYEQYF.